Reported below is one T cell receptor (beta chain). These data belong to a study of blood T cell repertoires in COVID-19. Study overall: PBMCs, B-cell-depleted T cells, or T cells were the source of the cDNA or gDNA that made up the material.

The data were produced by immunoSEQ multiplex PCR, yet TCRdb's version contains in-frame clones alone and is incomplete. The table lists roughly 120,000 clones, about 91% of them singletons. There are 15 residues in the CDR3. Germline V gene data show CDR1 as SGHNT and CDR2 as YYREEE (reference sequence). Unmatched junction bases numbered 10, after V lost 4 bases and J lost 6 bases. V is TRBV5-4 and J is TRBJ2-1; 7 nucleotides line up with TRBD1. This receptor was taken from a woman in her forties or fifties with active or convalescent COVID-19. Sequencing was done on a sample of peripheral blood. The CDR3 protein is CASSQLQGDGNEQFF. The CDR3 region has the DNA TGTGCCAGCAGCCAGCTTCAGGGGGACGGCAATGAGCAGTTCTTC.